Below, 8 T cell receptor beta chains from the same sample are listed, as sequenced in a study of T cell repertoires in cytomegalovirus infection. TCRdb fed the reads into MiXCR, producing one record per CDR3 protein. This table holds 500,000 or so distinct CDR3 sequences, approximately 17% found once. The sequencing sample was made of CD8+ T cells from PBMCs. The receptors were gathered from a human donor in good health (CMV status not recorded). Some clones in this sample may be carry-over from other donors' samples.

This clonotype came up a few times. This rearrangement joins TRBV20-1 to TRBJ2-1; 7 bases match TRBD2. Unmatched junction bases numbered 7, after V lost 3 bases and J lost 2 bases. The length of the CDR3 is 15 residues. Per the germline V gene, CDR1 is DFQATT and CDR2 is SNEGSKA (reference sequence). This chain's CDR3 is CSARPGRGPYNEQFF. In nucleotides, the CDR3 is TGCAGTGCTAGGCCGGGGAGGGGACCCTACAATGAGCAGTTCTTC.

This clonotype was detected a few times. The chain uses TRBV20-1 and TRBJ1-4, with D possibly TRBD1 on 6 matching bases. CDR3 size: 13 residues. Trimming left V 4 bases short and J 5 bases short, with 11 bases between. The germline gives CDR1 DFQATT, CDR2 SNEGSKA (reference sequence). CDR3 amino acids: CSANDRNNEKLFF. CDR3 DNA: TGCAGTGCTAACGACAGGAACAATGAAAAACTGTTTTTT.

The gene calls are TRBV7-3 and TRBJ2-5; D tentatively reads TRBD1 or TRBD2 (6 bases each). Germline CDR1 reads SGHTA; CDR2 reads FQGTGA. The V end lost 1 base, the J end lost 8 bases, and 23 bases lay between the germline ends. This CDR3 spans 17 amino acids. Here the CDR3 DNA reads TGTGCCAGCAGCTTAATAGCGGCGACAGGCATCCAAGGAACCCAGTACTTC. Protein sequence: CASSLIAATGIQGTQYF.

The chain joins TRBV27 to TRBJ2-7; TRBD1 agrees at 7 bases. Germline-derived CDR1 and CDR2 are MNHEY and SMNVEV (reference sequence). The CDR3 totals 14 residues. The junction had 5 bases not matched to a gene; V was cut back by 2 bases and J by 4 bases. The CDR3, as DNA: TGTGCCAGCAGTTTAAGCCAGGGGGAATACGAGCAGTACTTC. Its protein product is CASSLSQGEYEQYF.

The sample holds many counts of this clonotype. The rearrangement uses TRBV7-3 and TRBJ1-1; tentatively, D is TRBD1 (6 bases). This CDR3 is built from 14 residues. CDR1 SGHTA and CDR2 FQGTGA come from the germline V gene. Trimming left V 5 bases short and J 6 bases short, with 16 bases between. CDR3 region: CASSPSAGGAEAFF. The CDR3 nucleotides are TGTGCCAGCAGCCCCTCCGCCGGGGGCGCTGAAGCTTTCTTT. Full variable domain (remainder filled in from reference TRBV7-3 and TRBJ1-1): GAGVSQTPSNKVTEKGKYVELRCDPISGHTALYWYRQSLGQGPEFLIYFQGTGAADDSGLPNDRFFAVRPEGSVSTLKIQRTERGDSAVYLCASSPSAGGAEAFFGQGTRLTVV.

In its sample, this clonotype was seen a few times. This chain links TRBV2 with TRBJ2-7; TRBD2 might be the D (7 bases). The CDR3 is 14 residues long. Per germline, CDR1 SNHLY and CDR2 FYNNEI. Trimming shortened V by 8 bases and J by 5 bases, and 19 bases separated the two germline ends. CDR3 nucleotide sequence: TGTGCCAGCCCGGGGGGCCCCCCCCCAGACGAGCAGTACTTC. This codes for CASPGGPPPDEQYF.

This clonotype occurred a few times. The rearrangement uses TRBV11-3 and TRBJ2-1; D remains unclear. The CDR3 contains 15 residues. V was shortened by 4 bases and J by 4 bases, with 14 bases between the two germline ends. The germline gives CDR1 SGHNT, CDR2 YENEEA. The DNA for the CDR3 is TGTGCCAGCAGCTCGGACGATAGGGTATACAATGAGCAGTTCTTC. Translation: CASSSDDRVYNEQFF.

In its sample, this clonotype was seen many times. V and J are TRBV7-9 and TRBJ1-1, with 8 bases matching TRBD1. Trimming at V came to 3 bases and at J to 3 bases, leaving 3 bases not matched to a gene. This CDR3 is 14 amino acids long. The V gene's germline CDR1 is SEHNR and CDR2 FQNEAQ (reference sequence). This CDR3 reads CASSFTGGDTEAFF. The DNA for the CDR3 is TGTGCCAGCAGCTTCACAGGGGGGGACACTGAAGCTTTCTTT.